This T cell receptor (beta chain) emerged from a study of cytomegalovirus exposure and HLA in healthy donors. Points on this clone: Antigen unknown.

General observations from the study: In a later analysis, V- and J-gene trimming of beta chains associated with a DCLRE1C missense variant, replicated independently. Most of the TCR beta V segments (in an earlier analysis) were productive either about 87% or about 30% of the time.

The PCR used 60 Vbeta and 13 Jbeta primers. TCRdb's copy holds only in-frame clones and misses some; the assay was immunoSEQ multiplex PCR. The table has 150,000 to 180,000 clones, over 70% seen once. From germline, CDR1 is SGHRS and CDR2 YFSETQ. With V trimmed by 4 bases and J by 7 bases, 8 bases remained unmatched. CDR3 length: 15 amino acids. The chain carries TRBV5-1 and TRBJ2-1, with 10 bases identical to TRBD1. The receptor comes from a man aged 25 to 40 in good health and CMV-seropositive. The sample consisted of PBMCs. Here the CDR3 DNA reads TGCGCCAGCAGCCCCCGGGACAGGGGTGGGAATGAGCAGTTCTTC. Translated: CASSPRDRGGNEQFF.